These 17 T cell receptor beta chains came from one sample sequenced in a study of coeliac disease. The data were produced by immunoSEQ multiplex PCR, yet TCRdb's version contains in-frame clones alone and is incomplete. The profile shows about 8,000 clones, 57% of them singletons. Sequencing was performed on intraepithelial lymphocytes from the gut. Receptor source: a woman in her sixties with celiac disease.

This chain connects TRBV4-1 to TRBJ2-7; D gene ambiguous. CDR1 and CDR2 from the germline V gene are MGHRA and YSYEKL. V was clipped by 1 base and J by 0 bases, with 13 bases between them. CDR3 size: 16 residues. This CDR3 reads CASSQGGHLPSYEQYF. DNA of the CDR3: TGCGCCAGCAGCCAAGGTGGGCATCTTCCCTCCTACGAGCAGTACTTC.

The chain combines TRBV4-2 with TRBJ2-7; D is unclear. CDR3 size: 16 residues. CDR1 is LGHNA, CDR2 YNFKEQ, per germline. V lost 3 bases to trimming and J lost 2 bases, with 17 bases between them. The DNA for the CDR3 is TGTGCCAGCAGCCAGGGCGAATTTGGCAGCCCCTACGAGCAGTACTTC. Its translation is CASSQGEFGSPYEQYF.

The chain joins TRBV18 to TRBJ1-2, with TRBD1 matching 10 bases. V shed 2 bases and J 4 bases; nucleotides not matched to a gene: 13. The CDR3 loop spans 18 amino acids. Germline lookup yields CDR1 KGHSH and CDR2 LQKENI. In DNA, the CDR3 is TGTGCCAGCTCACCAAGGCGGGACAGGGGTAGCCTGAGCTATGGCTACACCTTC. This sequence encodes CASSPRRDRGSLSYGYTF.

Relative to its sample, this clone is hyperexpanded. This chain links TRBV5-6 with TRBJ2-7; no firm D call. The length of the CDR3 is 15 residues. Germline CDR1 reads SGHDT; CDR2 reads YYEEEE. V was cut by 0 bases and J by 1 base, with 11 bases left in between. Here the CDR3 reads CASSLVQAQSYEQYF. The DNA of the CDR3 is TGTGCCAGCAGCTTGGTTCAGGCACAATCCTACGAGCAGTACTTC. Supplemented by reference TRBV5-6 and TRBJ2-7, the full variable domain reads DAGVTQSPTHLIKTRGQQVTLRCSPKSGHDTVSWYQQALGQGPQFIFQYYEEEERQRGNFPDRFSGHQFPNYSSELNVNALLLGDSALYLCASSLVQAQSYEQYFGPGTRLTVT.

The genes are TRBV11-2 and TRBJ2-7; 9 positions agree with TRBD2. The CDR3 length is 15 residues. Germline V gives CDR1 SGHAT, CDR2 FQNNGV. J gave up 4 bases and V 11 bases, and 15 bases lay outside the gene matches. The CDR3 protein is CASTDPGTSFYEQYF. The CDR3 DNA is TGTGCCTCTACAGATCCCGGGACTAGCTTTTACGAGCAGTACTTC.

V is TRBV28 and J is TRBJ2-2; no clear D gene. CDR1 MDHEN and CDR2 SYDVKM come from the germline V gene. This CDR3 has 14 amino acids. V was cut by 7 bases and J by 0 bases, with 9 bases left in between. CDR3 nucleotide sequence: TGTGCCAGCATTCAGGAAGCGAACACCGGGGAGCTGTTTTTT. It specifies CASIQEANTGELFF. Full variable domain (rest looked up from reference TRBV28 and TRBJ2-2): DVKVTQSSRYLVKRTGEKVFLECVQDMDHENMFWYRQDPGLGLRLIYFSYDVKMKEKGDIPEGYSVSREKKERFSLILESASTNQTSMYLCASIQEANTGELFFGEGSRLTVL.

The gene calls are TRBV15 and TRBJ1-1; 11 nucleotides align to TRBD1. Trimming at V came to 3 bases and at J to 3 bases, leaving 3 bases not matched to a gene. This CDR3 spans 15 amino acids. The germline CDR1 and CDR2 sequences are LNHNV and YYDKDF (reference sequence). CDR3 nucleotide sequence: TGTGCCACCAGCAGGGTGGGACAGGGGGACACTGAAGCTTTCTTT. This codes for CATSRVGQGDTEAFF.

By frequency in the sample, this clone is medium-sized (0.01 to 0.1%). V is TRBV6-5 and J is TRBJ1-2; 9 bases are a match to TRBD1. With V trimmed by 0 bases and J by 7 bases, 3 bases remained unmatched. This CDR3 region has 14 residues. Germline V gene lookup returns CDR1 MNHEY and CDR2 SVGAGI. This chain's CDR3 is CASSYSGTGIGYTF. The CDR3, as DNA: TGTGCCAGCAGTTACTCGGGGACAGGGATTGGCTACACCTTC.

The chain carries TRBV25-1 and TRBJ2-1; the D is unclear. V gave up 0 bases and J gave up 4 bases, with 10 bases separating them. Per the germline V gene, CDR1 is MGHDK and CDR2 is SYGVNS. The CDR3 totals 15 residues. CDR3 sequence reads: CASSEYSSLYNEQFF. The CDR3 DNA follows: TGTGCCAGCAGTGAATATAGCAGCCTATACAATGAGCAGTTCTTC.

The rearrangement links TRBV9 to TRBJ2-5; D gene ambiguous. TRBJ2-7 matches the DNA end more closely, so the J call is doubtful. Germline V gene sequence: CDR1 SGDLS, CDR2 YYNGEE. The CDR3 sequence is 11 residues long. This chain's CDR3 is CASSVGHEQYF. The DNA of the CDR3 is TGTGCCAGCAGCGTAGGCCACGAGCAGTACTTC.

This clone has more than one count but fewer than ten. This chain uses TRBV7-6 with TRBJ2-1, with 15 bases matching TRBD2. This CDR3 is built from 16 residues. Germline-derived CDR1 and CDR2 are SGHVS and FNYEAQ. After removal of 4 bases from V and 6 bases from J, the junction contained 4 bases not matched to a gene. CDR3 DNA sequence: TGTGCCAGCAGCTCCGGACTAGCGGGAGGGGGCAATGAGCAGTTCTTC. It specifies CASSSGLAGGGNEQFF.

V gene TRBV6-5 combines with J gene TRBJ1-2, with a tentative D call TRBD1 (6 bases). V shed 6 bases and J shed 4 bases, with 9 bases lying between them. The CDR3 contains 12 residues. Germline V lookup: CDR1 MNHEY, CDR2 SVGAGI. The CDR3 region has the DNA TGTGCCAGCAGCCAGGACAGCTATGGCTACACCTTC. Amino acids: CASSQDSYGYTF.

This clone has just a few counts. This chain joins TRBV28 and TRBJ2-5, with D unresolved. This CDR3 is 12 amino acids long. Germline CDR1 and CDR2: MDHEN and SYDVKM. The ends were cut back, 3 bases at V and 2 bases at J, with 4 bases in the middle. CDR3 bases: TGTGCCAGCAGTTTCGGGCAAGAGACCCAGTACTTC. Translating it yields CASSFGQETQYF.

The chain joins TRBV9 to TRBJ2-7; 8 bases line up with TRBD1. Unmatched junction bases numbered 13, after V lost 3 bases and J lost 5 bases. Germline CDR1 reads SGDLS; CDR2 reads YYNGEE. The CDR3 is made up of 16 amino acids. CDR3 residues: CASSEEAGGWGDEQYF. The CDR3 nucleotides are TGTGCCAGCAGCGAGGAAGCAGGGGGCTGGGGGGACGAGCAGTACTTC.

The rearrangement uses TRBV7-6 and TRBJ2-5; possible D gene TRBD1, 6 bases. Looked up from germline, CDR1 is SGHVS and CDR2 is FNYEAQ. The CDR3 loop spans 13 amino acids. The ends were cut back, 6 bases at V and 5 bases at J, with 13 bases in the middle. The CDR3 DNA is TGTGCCAGCAGTACAGGGCCCGGGGAGACCCAGTACTTC. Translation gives CASSTGPGETQYF. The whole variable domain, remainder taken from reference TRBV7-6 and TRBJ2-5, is GAGVSQSPRYKVTKRGQDVALRCDPISGHVSLYWYRQALGQGPEFLTYFNYEAQQDKSGLPNDRFSAERPEGSISTLTIQRTEQRDSAMYRCASSTGPGETQYFGPGTRLLVL.

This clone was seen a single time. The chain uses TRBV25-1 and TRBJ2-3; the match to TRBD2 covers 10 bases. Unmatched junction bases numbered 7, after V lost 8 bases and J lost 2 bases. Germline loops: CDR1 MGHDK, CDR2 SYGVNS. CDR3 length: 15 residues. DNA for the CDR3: TGTGCCAGCCGAAGGACTAGCGGAAACACAGATACGCAGTATTTT. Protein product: CASRRTSGNTDTQYF. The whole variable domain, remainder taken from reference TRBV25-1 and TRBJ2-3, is EADIYQTPRYLVIGTGKKITLECSQTMGHDKMYWYQQDPGMELHLIHYSYGVNSTEKGDLSSESTVSRIRTEHFPLTLESARPSHTSQYLCASRRTSGNTDTQYFGPGTRLTVL.

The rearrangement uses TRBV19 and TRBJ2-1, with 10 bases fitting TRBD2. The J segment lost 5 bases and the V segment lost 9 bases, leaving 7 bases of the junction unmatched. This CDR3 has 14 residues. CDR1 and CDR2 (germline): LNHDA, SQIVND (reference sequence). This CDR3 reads CARPLAGENNEQFF. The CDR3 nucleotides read TGTGCCAGACCTCTAGCGGGAGAGAACAATGAGCAGTTCTTC.